These T cell receptor beta chains were read from a single sample in a study of cytotoxic CD8 clonotypes in ibrutinib-treated CLL. Sequenced by immunoSEQ multiplex PCR; TCRdb stores in-frame clones only, minus some. The table has some 150,000 clones, about three quarters seen once. The sample consisted of PBMCs, taken after 24 months of ibrutinib treatment. These TCRs come from a human donor with chronic lymphocytic leukemia. The CDR3 runs from the conserved cysteine through the conserved F or W. A D gene is named only where the DNA matches it firmly. The size of a clone is reported for some rows only, either as once, few or many, or as a class for expanded clones.

. TRBJ1-2 few TRBV28 TGTGCCAGCACCGCGCGGGGGTCCGGCTACACCTTC CASTARGSGYTF
. TRBJ1-4 . TRBV5-1 TGCGCCAGCAGCTTGGGACTCCAACAGCCGGGGAATGAAAAACTGTTTTTT CASSLGLQQPGNEKLFF
. TRBJ1-2 . TRBV5-1 TGCGCCAGCAGCTCCGCTCCAGGGGAAGGGGGCTACACCTTC CASSSAPGEGGYTF
TRBD1 TRBJ2-2 . TRBV18 TGTGCCAGCTCACCCCCCCGGACAGGGGGTGGCACCGGGGAGCTGTTTTTT CASSPPRTGGGTGELFF
. TRBJ2-3 . TRBV4-2 TGTGCCAGCAGCCTACGCGGGGAAAGCACAGATACGCAGTATTTT CASSLRGESTDTQYF
TRBD1 TRBJ1-5 . TRBV4-2 TGTGCCAGCAGCCCGACAGGGGGCGGGAATCAGCCCCAGCATTTT CASSPTGGGNQPQHF
. TRBJ1-2 few TRBV19 TGTGCCAGTAGTATGCAGGGGAGGGATGGCTACACCTTC CASSMQGRDGYTF
. TRBJ2-5 once TRBV7-2 TGTGCCAGCAGCGCCCAGGGGGGCTGGGAGACCCAGTACTTC CASSAQGGWETQYF
. TRBJ2-7 many TRBV18 TGTGCCAGCTCACCACTCGCCAGTCTTAGCGGAAACTACGAGCAGTACTTC CASSPLASLSGNYEQYF
TRBD2 TRBJ2-7 . TRBV14 TGTGCCAGCAGCCAAGAACCTAGCGGGTTATACGAGCAGTACTTC CASSQEPSGLYEQYF
. TRBJ1-1 . TRBV18 TGTGCCAGCTCACCAGGGGCCCTCAGGGGAAACACTGAAGCTTTCTTT CASSPGALRGNTEAFF
. TRBJ1-4 . TRBV11-2 TGTGCCAGCAGCTTGGGTACAGGTTCAACTAATGAAAAACTGTTTTTT CASSLGTGSTNEKLFF
. TRBJ1-2 . TRBV5-4 TGTGCCAGCAGCCGGGAGGGACCGGGGGGTGGCTACACCTTC CASSREGPGGGYTF
TRBD2 TRBJ2-4 . TRBV29-1 TGCAGCGTTGAAGACCCCGGGGGGGCGGACATTCAGTACTTC CSVEDPGGADIQYF
TRBD2 TRBJ2-7 . TRBV4-1 TGCGCCAGCAGCCCCATGACTAGCCGTCGATACGAGCAGTACTTC CASSPMTSRRYEQYF
. TRBJ2-5 . TRBV27 TGTGCCAGCAGGCCCACCAGGGACACAGGGACCCAGTACTTC CASRPTRDTGTQYF
. TRBJ1-1 . TRBV5-1 TGCGCCAGCAGCCCAAGGACAGATATGAACACTGAAGCTTTCTTT CASSPRTDMNTEAFF
TRBD1 TRBJ2-1 . TRBV7-3 TGTGCCAGCAGCTTCCCAGGACAGGTACCTCGGAATGAGCAGTTCTTC CASSFPGQVPRNEQFF
TRBD1 TRBJ2-7 . TRBV4-1 TGCGCCAGCAGCCAAGATAGGGACAGACAACGGGAGCAGTACTTC CASSQDRDRQREQYF
. TRBJ1-6 . TRBV6-1 TGTGCCAGCTCAGTCTGGACGGGCCCAAATTCACCCCTCCACTTT CASSVWTGPNSPLHF
. TRBJ1-5 few TRBV6-6 TGTGCCGACGGAAGGAATCAGCCCCAGCATTTT CADGRNQPQHF
. TRBJ2-3 . TRBV6-5 TGTGCCAGCACCCCCCGGGGCACAGATACGCAGTATTTT CASTPRGTDTQYF
TRBD1 TRBJ2-7 . TRBV6-1 TGTGCCAGCGGGATAACAGGGGGTTCCTACGAGCAGTACTTC CASGITGGSYEQYF
TRBD1 TRBJ1-1 . TRBV9 TGTGCCAGCAGCACCCGACAGGGGGCCGTGGGCACTGAAGCTTTCTTT CASSTRQGAVGTEAFF
. TRBJ1-2 . TRBV25-1 TGTGCCAGCAGTGAATATCTCCCGACGGGTGGCTACACCTTC CASSEYLPTGGYTF
TRBD1 TRBJ2-7 . TRBV19 TGTGCCAGTAGCGGACAGGCTGGAGTCCACGAGCAGTACTTC CASSGQAGVHEQYF
TRBD2 TRBJ2-7 few TRBV28 TGTGCCAGCAGTATACCATCTAGCGGGGCAGCCTACGAGCAGTACTTC CASSIPSSGAAYEQYF
TRBD1 TRBJ1-5 . TRBV10-3 TGTGCCATCAGCAAGGACAGGGTCAATCAGCCCCAGCATTTT CAISKDRVNQPQHF
TRBD2 TRBJ2-7 once TRBV15 TGTGCCACCAGCGCCGGGGGGGGGCAGGGGTACGAGCAGTACTTC CATSAGGGQGYEQYF
. TRBJ2-3 once TRBV27 TGTGCCAGCAGTTTCAGGGTCTCGGGTACAGATACGCAGTATTTT CASSFRVSGTDTQYF
. TRBJ1-2 few TRBV18 TGTGCCAGCTCACGGTCCGGGTCGGGGTATGGCTACACCTTC CASSRSGSGYGYTF
. TRBJ1-2 . TRBV19 TGTGCCAGTAGGCCATGGGACATGAAGTCCGGCTACACCTTC CASRPWDMKSGYTF
. TRBJ2-7 few TRBV28 TGTGCCAGCAGTTTTTTGTCACCCTACGGAAACGAGCAGTACTTC CASSFLSPYGNEQYF